This T cell receptor (beta chain) was retrieved from a study of T cell repertoires in cytomegalovirus infection (dated by TCRdb to the late 2010s). With respect to the entire study: The peptide stimulations were aimed at well-studied HLA-B-restricted epitopes as well as recently identified HLA-C-restricted CMV epitopes, whose presentation resists viral immunomodulation. The HLA type of each donor mattered for the analysis, because public TCR beta signatures pointed to carriage of CMV infection along with the matching HLA type.

This specimen's treatment or condition label, interpreted: in vitro stimulation with specific CMV peptide epitopes to enrich CMV-specific T cells. The listed sequencing device is Illumina HiSeq 1500. The public reads were reanalyzed by TCRdb: fastp trimming at Q25, MiXCR alignment, in-frame beta chains only. Under each unique CDR3 protein, matching rows form one entry showing the most common genes and DNA. The sample records about 69,000 distinct CDR3 sequences, less than 30% of which are singletons. The top ten clonotypes cover roughly three fifths of the sample. On the study overall, not on this receptor specifically: Cumulative frequency of public TCR beta family members discriminated carriers of CMV infection plus the relevant HLA type in this cohort and an independent approximately 350-donor cohort. The ex vivo response was dominated by HLA-C-restricted CMV-specific TCR beta clonotypes, which also provided the single most frequent clonotype in two of eight donors.

This clonotype has at least ten counts. It lacks a known antigen. No base quality information exists; no much larger clone differs at one position. V and J are trimmed by 4 bases and 2 bases, and the gene matches miss 6 bases of the junction. The CDR3 numbers 16 residues from cysteine through phenylalanine. The kept DNA is CDR3 alone, 48 bases in frame from the first base. Looking up the germline V gene yields CDR1 MDHEN and CDR2 SYDVKM. Here the chain combines TRBV28 and TRBJ2-5, with TRBD2 identical over 11 junction bases. The clonotype originates from a human donor in good health (CMV status not recorded). Some clones in this sample may be carry-over from other donors' samples. The sample here was CD8+ T cells from cultured PBMCs, taken from culture after CMV antigen stimulation. The bases read TGTGCCAGCAGTTCCGAGACTAGCGGGGCTCAAGAGACCCAGTACTTC. Protein translation: CASSSETSGAQETQYF.